One and the same sample provided the 20 T cell receptor beta chains below, sequenced in a study of Ad26.COV2.S vaccination and SARS-CoV-2 variants. TCRdb keeps only in-frame clones here, not all; method: immunoSEQ multiplex PCR. The sample includes around 250,000 clones, 87% of them seen just once. The treatment is: 19 received Ad26.COV2.S at low or high dose, single or two shots; about 5 received placebo; per-sample allocation not given. The investigators took samples on day 63 after the first vaccine or placebo injection. Specimen: peripheral blood, collected in a trial of Ad26.COV2.S vaccine versus placebo. The source is a person between 18 and 59 years old who received the Ad26.COV2.S COVID-19 vaccine or a placebo.

The V call is TRBV7-2, the J call TRBJ2-5, with 11 bases matching TRBD1. The CDR3 is 18 residues long. CDR1 and CDR2 (germline): SGHTA, FQGNSA. J was trimmed by 1 base and V by 1 base; bases with no gene match: 8. CDR3 amino acids: CASSLGPTGTGGQETQYF. The CDR3 coding sequence is TGTGCCAGCAGCTTAGGCCCCACCGGGACAGGGGGCCAAGAGACCCAGTACTTC. The variable domain in full, with the rest retrieved from reference TRBV7-2 and TRBJ2-5, is GAGVSQSPSNKVTEKGKDVELRCDPISGHTALYWYRQSLGQGLEFLIYFQGNSAPDKSGLPSDRFSAERTGGSVSTLTIQRTQQEDSAVYLCASSLGPTGTGGQETQYFGPGTRLLVL.

The rearrangement links TRBV19 to TRBJ1-3; D is unclear. Trimming took 6 bases from V and 2 from J, leaving 14 bases between them. Germline CDR1 reads LNHDA; CDR2 reads SQIVND (reference sequence). CDR3 length: 15 residues. The CDR3 sequence: CASRPASLAGNTIYF. The CDR3 nucleotides read TGTGCCAGTAGACCGGCCTCTCTTGCTGGAAACACCATATATTTT. The whole variable domain, filled in from reference TRBV19 and TRBJ1-3, reads DGGITQSPKYLFRKEGQNVTLSCEQNLNHDAMYWYRQDPGQGLRLIYYSQIVNDFQKGDIAEGYSVSREKKESFPLTVTSAQKNPTAFYLCASRPASLAGNTIYFGEGSWLTVV.

This clone has just a few counts. The rearrangement links TRBV5-1 to TRBJ1-3, with D unresolved. Looked up from germline, CDR1 is SGHRS and CDR2 is YFSETQ. CDR3 size: 13 residues. V was shortened by 4 bases and J by 2 bases, with 7 bases between the two germline ends. In DNA form, the CDR3 reads TGCGCCAGCAGCCCCGCAGCTGGAAACACCATATATTTT. Protein: CASSPAAGNTIYF.

In this sample, this clone turned up once. The chain recombines TRBV6-5 with TRBJ2-2, with D possibly matching TRBD2 (5 bases). V gave up 2 bases and J gave up 11 bases, with 21 bases separating them. CDR1 and CDR2 (germline): MNHEY, SVGAGI. CDR3 length: 16 residues. CDR3: CASSYLSGLTGGELFF. For the CDR3, the DNA is TGTGCCAGCAGTTACCTTTCGGGCCTGACTGGAGGAGAGCTGTTTTTT.

A single count supports this clone. V gene TRBV7-8 combines with J gene TRBJ1-1; D unclear. The CDR3 has 14 amino acids. Germline assignment: CDR1 SGHVS and CDR2 FQNEAQ. V dropped 2 bases and J dropped 3 bases, with 10 bases sitting between them. CDR3 in amino acids: CASSLWPRDTEAFF. The CDR3 nucleotides read TGTGCCAGCAGCTTATGGCCCCGAGACACTGAAGCTTTCTTT. The whole variable domain, filled in from reference TRBV7-8 and TRBJ1-1, reads GAGVSQSPRYKVAKRGQDVALRCDPISGHVSLFWYQQALGQGPEFLTYFQNEAQLDKSGLPSDRFFAERPEGSVSTLKIQRTQQEDSAVYLCASSLWPRDTEAFFGQGTRLTVV.

The J gene is TRBJ1-6, the V gene TRBV5-1, with 7 bases identical to TRBD1. Germline CDR1 SGHRS, CDR2 YFSETQ. V gave up 5 bases and J gave up 8 bases; unmatched junction bases: 10. The CDR3 extends over 15 amino acids. The CDR3 DNA reads as TGCGCCAGCAGGCCCCGATACACAGGGGATTCACCCCTCCACTTT. Protein product: CASRPRYTGDSPLHF. The entire variable domain, with the rest obtained from reference TRBV5-1 and TRBJ1-6, is as follows: KAGVTQTPRYLIKTRGQQVTLSCSPISGHRSVSWYQQTPGQGLQFLFEYFSETQRNKGNFPGRFSGRQFSNSRSEMNVSTLELGDSALYLCASRPRYTGDSPLHFGNGTRLTVT.

CDR3 residues: CASSTTSGGSGETQYF. CDR3 in DNA: TGTGCCAGCAGCACTACTAGCGGGGGGTCCGGGGAGACCCAGTACTTC. This chain links TRBV5-4 with TRBJ2-5, with 12 bases matching TRBD2. V lost 4 bases to trimming and J lost 5 bases; unmatched junction nucleotides: 9. The CDR3 has 16 amino acids. Germline V gene lookup returns CDR1 SGHNT and CDR2 YYREEE (reference sequence).

The chain joins TRBV6-5 to TRBJ1-1; D unresolved. CDR3 length: 14 residues. Trimming shortened V by 5 bases and J by 4 bases, and 14 bases separated the two germline ends. Germline assignment: CDR1 MNHEY and CDR2 SVGAGI. This chain's CDR3 is CASSPLGVSTEAFF. DNA of the CDR3: TGTGCCAGCAGTCCTTTGGGAGTGAGCACTGAAGCTTTCTTT.

The V gene is TRBV18, the J gene TRBJ1-5; D possibly corresponds to TRBD1 (5 bases). The germline gives CDR1 KGHSH, CDR2 LQKENI. Trimming left V 1 base short and J 2 bases short, with 12 bases between. The CDR3 consists of 16 residues. The CDR3 spells CASSPLKGERNQPQHF. CDR3 DNA: TGTGCCAGCTCACCACTAAAAGGGGAACGCAATCAGCCCCAGCATTTT. The whole variable domain, filled in from reference TRBV18 and TRBJ1-5, reads NAGVMQNPRHLVRRRGQEARLRCSPMKGHSHVYWYRQLPEEGLKFMVYLQKENIIDESGMPKERFSAEFPKEGPSILRIQQVVRGDSAAYFCASSPLKGERNQPQHFGDGTRLSIL.

V gene TRBV5-6 combines with J gene TRBJ2-2; 12 nucleotides match TRBD2. The CDR3 extends over 16 amino acids. Per the germline V gene, CDR1 is SGHDT and CDR2 is YYEEEE. V dropped 4 bases and J dropped 4; count of bases not matched to a gene: 5. The DNA for the CDR3 is TGTGCCAGCAGCAGGACTAGCGGGATGTTCACCGGGGAGCTGTTTTTT. Its protein is CASSRTSGMFTGELFF.

The J gene is TRBJ2-1, the V gene TRBV23-1, with D tentatively TRBD2 (5 bases). TRBV23-1 is annotated as an ORF whose role is uncertain. V gave up 0 bases and J gave up 0 bases, with 12 bases separating them. This CDR3 has 17 residues. CDR3: CASSQSREWSSYNEQFF. The CDR3 nucleotides are TGCGCCAGCAGTCAATCTCGGGAATGGAGCTCCTACAATGAGCAGTTCTTC.

The chain links TRBV2 to TRBJ2-3; D not resolved. In germline, CDR1 is SNHLY, CDR2 FYNNEI. This CDR3 is built from 14 residues. V lost 6 bases and J 0 bases, leaving 10 bases between the germline ends. The CDR3 DNA is TGTGCCAGCAGGTGGATAACTAGCACAGATACGCAGTATTTT. This codes for CASRWITSTDTQYF.

This chain joins TRBV7-6 and TRBJ2-2, with 9 bases lining up with TRBD1. V trimming: 5 bases; J trimming: 4 bases; junction bases outside the gene matches: 5. The CDR3 has 15 residues. Germline loops: CDR1 SGHVS, CDR2 FNYEAQ. The DNA for the CDR3 is TGTGCCAGCAGCCCGACAGGGGGATTCACCGGGGAGCTGTTTTTT. Its translation is CASSPTGGFTGELFF.

About this clone itself: Other DNA sequences of this sample code for an identical CDR3. The rearrangement links TRBV29-1 to TRBJ1-5; D gene uncertain. Looked up from germline, CDR1 is SQVTM and CDR2 is ANQGSEA. The V and J ends lost 4 bases and 0 bases respectively, with 4 bases between them. The CDR3 runs to 12 residues. The CDR3 loop is CSVGDSNQPQHF. As DNA, the CDR3 is TGCAGCGTTGGGGATAGCAATCAGCCCCAGCATTTT.

The chain links TRBV4-1 to TRBJ2-5, with TRBD2 matching over 11 bases. The trim removed 6 bases at V and 4 bases at J, leaving 7 bases unmatched. The CDR3 covers 15 residues. Germline-derived CDR1 and CDR2 are MGHRA and YSYEKL. Written as DNA, the CDR3 is TGCGCCAGCAGGGAGACTAGCGGGACTTCAGAGACCCAGTACTTC. Its translation: CASRETSGTSETQYF.

This chain connects TRBV12-5 to TRBJ1-5; 10 positions agree with TRBD1. CDR3 length: 13 residues. Germline V gene lookup returns CDR1 LGHNT and CDR2 FRNRAP. V was clipped by 9 bases and J by 7 bases; unmatched bases: 6. The CDR3 is CASEGQGGQPQHF. CDR3 nucleotides: TGTGCTAGCGAAGGACAGGGGGGACAGCCCCAGCATTTT.

The V and J genes are TRBV7-9 and TRBJ2-5; D is possibly TRBD1 (5 bases). V lost 2 bases and J 5 bases, leaving 18 bases between the germline ends. Germline assignment: CDR1 SEHNR and CDR2 FQNEAQ (reference sequence). This CDR3 has 16 residues. CDR3 in DNA: TGTGCCAGCAGCTTACCCCTCCTACAGGTTTCGGAGACCCAGTACTTC. Translated: CASSLPLLQVSETQYF.

V usage is TRBV29-1 and J usage is TRBJ2-7; no firm D call. CDR1 SQVTM and CDR2 ANQGSEA come from the germline V gene. V gave up 4 bases and J gave up 3 bases, with 7 bases separating them. The length of the CDR3 is 11 residues. The CDR3 loop reads CSVGQYYEQYF. In nucleotides, the CDR3 is TGCAGCGTTGGGCAGTACTACGAGCAGTACTTC.

The CDR3 nucleotides are TGTGCCAGCAGCAGCAACAGGGGGCTCGAGTATGGCTACACCTTC. Amino acids: CASSSNRGLEYGYTF. V is TRBV7-9 and J is TRBJ1-2; 9 nucleotides line up with TRBD1. Germline V gene lookup returns CDR1 SEHNR and CDR2 FQNEAQ (reference sequence). Trimming cost V 5 bases and J 5 bases; bases outside gene matches: 9. The CDR3 extends over 15 amino acids. Complete variable domain (other parts from reference TRBV7-9 and TRBJ1-2): DTGVSQNPRHKITKRGQNVTFRCDPISEHNRLYWYRQTLGQGPEFLTYFQNEAQLEKSRLLSDRFSAERPKGSFSTLEIQRTEQGDSAMYLCASSSNRGLEYGYTFGSGTRLTVV.

This clone was detected once. This same CDR3 is encoded by further DNA sequences in the sample. This sequence joins TRBV11-2 and TRBJ2-5; TRBD2 is a possible D gene (5 bases). Trimming shortened V by 2 bases and J by 5 bases, and 9 bases separated the two germline ends. This CDR3 contains 13 residues. Germline V CDR1 and CDR2: SGHAT, FQNNGV. CDR3 region: CASSLWRTETQYF. The CDR3 DNA reads TGTGCCAGCAGCTTATGGAGGACTGAGACCCAGTACTTC.